Shown below are 10 T cell receptor beta chains from a single sample sequenced in a study of TIL therapy for anti-PD-1-resistant metastatic lung cancer. Regarding time point: pre-treatment sample, taken before nivolumab and TIL therapy. Tumor tissue came from excised metastases, mostly pleural nodules or supraclavicular lymph nodes. Sequencing used immunoSEQ v3. Generated by immunoSEQ multiplex PCR, the TCRdb table keeps only in-frame clones and is missing some. Altogether about 10,000 clones are present, about 57% being singletons, with the ten largest covering over 9%. The sample in question was tumor tissue, obtained at baseline. These receptors all stem from a person aged 25-85 years with non-small cell lung cancer.

V usage is TRBV9 and J usage is TRBJ1-1; 7 bases match TRBD1. Germline V gives CDR1 SGDLS, CDR2 YYNGEE. J lost 3 bases, V lost 10 bases, and 9 bases had no gene match. The CDR3 consists of 13 residues. CDR3 coding DNA: TGTGCCTCAGGGAGGGGGCAGGACACTGAAGCTTTCTTT. It specifies CASGRGQDTEAFF.

This clone has a handful of counts. The chain couples TRBV25-1 to TRBJ1-5; perhaps TRBD1 as D (5 bases). V lost 9 bases and J 7 bases, leaving 13 bases between the germline ends. Per germline, CDR1 MGHDK and CDR2 SYGVNS. The CDR3 spans 12 residues. DNA for the CDR3: TGTGCCAGTCAAAGGGGCAGCCAGCCCCAGCATTTT. This codes for CASQRGSQPQHF.

The chain carries TRBV5-1 and TRBJ1-5; D possibly corresponds to TRBD1 (5 bases). Deletions cut 5 bases from V and 6 bases from J, with 15 bases between. CDR3 length equals 14 residues. Germline assignment: CDR1 SGHRS and CDR2 YFSETQ. CDR3: CASSPGQGSQPQHF. DNA for the CDR3: TGCGCCAGCAGTCCGGGGCAGGGCAGTCAGCCCCAGCATTTT.

V is TRBV19 and J is TRBJ2-2, with D possibly being TRBD2 (5 bases). The ends were cut back, 1 base at V and 7 bases at J, with 10 bases in the middle. This CDR3 contains 14 residues. CDR1 is LNHDA and CDR2 is SQIVND in the germline V gene (reference sequence). The CDR3 sequence is CASSIGGIGGELFF. The CDR3 DNA sequence: TGTGCCAGTAGTATAGGAGGGATTGGCGGGGAGCTGTTTTTT.

This chain joins TRBV18 and TRBJ2-7, with D possibly matching TRBD2 (5 bases). Per the germline V gene, CDR1 is KGHSH and CDR2 is LQKENI. V dropped 6 bases and J dropped 5 bases, with 11 bases sitting between them. This CDR3 has 12 amino acids. CDR3 in DNA: TGTGCCAGCTCCGAAACTAGGCACGAGCAGTACTTC. Its translation: CASSETRHEQYF.

The V call is TRBV5-4, the J call TRBJ1-2; a possible D gene is TRBD1 (6 bases). V was pared by 0 bases and J by 4 bases, with 10 bases between. Germline CDR1 SGHNT, CDR2 YYREEE (reference sequence). This CDR3 region has 14 residues. Here the CDR3 DNA reads TGTGCCAGCAGCTTGGACAGGGCCTTCTATGGCTACACCTTC. As protein: CASSLDRAFYGYTF.

By share, this clone counts as medium-sized. The V gene is TRBV6-5, the J gene TRBJ1-6; the D is unclear. The germline V and J ends were trimmed by 5 bases and 9 bases, with 17 bases remaining between them. This CDR3 contains 15 residues. The germline V gene has CDR1 MNHEY and CDR2 SVGAGI. CDR3 in amino acids: CASSTEYRVASPLHF. CDR3 coding DNA: TGTGCCAGCAGTACCGAGTATCGGGTAGCTTCACCCCTCCACTTT.

This chain uses TRBV11-3 with TRBJ1-1, with unresolved D. Germline CDR1 SGHNT, CDR2 YENEEA. The CDR3 sequence is 12 residues long. The V and J ends lost 1 base and 10 bases respectively, with 10 bases between them. CDR3 in amino acids: CASSLGLSLAFF. The CDR3, as DNA: TGTGCCAGCAGCTTAGGTCTATCTCTAGCTTTCTTT.

There are a few counts of this clone. This same CDR3 is encoded by further DNA sequences in the sample. This chain joins TRBV6-1 and TRBJ2-3; D is possibly TRBD1 (7 bases). The CDR3 consists of 14 residues. V was clipped by 8 bases and J by 0 bases, with 12 bases between them. Germline V lookup: CDR1 MNHNS, CDR2 SASEGT. In DNA form, the CDR3 reads TGTGCCAGCGCGGGGACAGCAAGCACAGATACGCAGTATTTT. It encodes CASAGTASTDTQYF.

This chain connects TRBV7-8 to TRBJ2-7; weak D call: TRBD2 (5 bases). This CDR3 region has 14 residues. Germline loops: CDR1 SGHVS, CDR2 FQNEAQ. V gave up 5 bases and J gave up 1 base, with 12 bases separating them. The CDR3 nucleotides read TGTGCCAGCAGCCCCCCCAGCGGATCCTACGAGCAGTACTTC. Protein sequence: CASSPPSGSYEQYF.